Below are 30 T cell receptor beta chains sequenced from a single sample in a study of T-cell memory formation after mild COVID-19. TCRdb ran MiXCR on the 5' RACE reads and lists one entry per CDR3 protein. This table has around 450,000 distinct CDR3 sequences, roughly 20% appearing once. Sequenced input: PBMCs or a T cell subset sorted from them (not recorded which). The receptor set was obtained from an adult woman who had mild COVID-19 (a few samples of this study predate the infection). Cell type and time point are not known.

The table lists this clonotype with many counts. This chain joins TRBV12-3 or TRBV12-4 and TRBJ2-3, with D possibly matching TRBD1 (7 bases). CDR3 size: 15 residues. V was shortened by 6 bases and J by 3 bases, with 16 bases between the two germline ends. CDR3 sequence (DNA): TGTGCCAGCAGACTTTCTTCAGGGGGGACAGATACGCAGTATTTT. It translates to CASRLSSGGTDTQYF.

The chain is built from TRBV12-3 or TRBV12-4 and TRBJ2-7, with 10 bases that match TRBD2. The V segment lost 7 bases and the J segment 6 bases; nucleotides outside the gene matches: 12. This CDR3 comprises 15 residues. CDR3 DNA: TGTGCCAGCAAGAAATCCTCTAGCGGGAGCCCCGAGCAGTACTTC. This encodes CASKKSSSGSPEQYF.

This clonotype was recorded a few times. The V and J genes are TRBV20-1 and TRBJ2-1, with D unclear. The ends were cut back, 5 bases at V and 0 bases at J, with 8 bases in the middle. Germline assignment: CDR1 DFQATT and CDR2 SNEGSKA (reference sequence). The CDR3 covers 13 residues. CDR3 nucleotide sequence: TGCAGTGCTCCAGCGAGCTCCTACAATGAGCAGTTCTTC. Amino acids: CSAPASSYNEQFF.

The chain joins TRBV5-1 to TRBJ2-4; 13 positions match TRBD2. Trimming took 3 bases from V and 0 from J; bases not matched to a gene: 6. The CDR3 runs to 18 residues. From germline, CDR1 is SGHRS and CDR2 YFSETQ. The CDR3 loop is CASSSRTSGGLAKNIQYF. The CDR3 nucleotides are TGCGCCAGCAGCTCGCGGACTAGCGGGGGACTAGCCAAAAACATTCAGTACTTC.

The chain carries TRBV7-9 and TRBJ2-3; D gene uncertain. The CDR3 contains 12 residues. Between the trimmed V and J ends, which lost 5 bases and 7 bases, there was a span of 10 bases. Germline V gives CDR1 SEHNR, CDR2 FQNEAQ (reference sequence). The CDR3 protein is CASSPPRNTQYF. The CDR3 DNA sequence: TGTGCCAGCAGCCCTCCTCGGAATACGCAGTATTTT.

This clonotype was counted only a few times. The chain employs TRBV18 and TRBJ1-1, with 9 bases that match TRBD1. Losses at the gene ends were 4 bases for V and 4 bases for J; bases not matched to a gene: 7. Germline-derived CDR1 and CDR2 are KGHSH and LQKENI. The CDR3 runs 15 residues. CDR3 coding DNA: TGTGCCAGCTCACTACAGGGGGCGTTGGGCACTGAAGCTTTCTTT. Residues: CASSLQGALGTEAFF. The variable domain in full, with the rest retrieved from reference TRBV18 and TRBJ1-1, is NAGVMQNPRHLVRRRGQEARLRCSPMKGHSHVYWYRQLPEEGLKFMVYLQKENIIDESGMPKERFSAEFPKEGPSILRIQQVVRGDSAAYFCASSLQGALGTEAFFGQGTRLTVV.

This clonotype came up a few times. The rearrangement links TRBV3-1 to TRBJ2-3, with 8 bases matching TRBD2. The CDR3 extends over 14 amino acids. Germline CDR1 LGHDT, CDR2 YNNKEL (reference sequence). V dropped 0 bases and J dropped 5; count of bases not matched to a gene: 1. This CDR3 is CASSQEGLGDTQYF. In DNA form, the CDR3 reads TGTGCCAGCAGCCAAGAGGGACTAGGAGATACGCAGTATTTT.

This clonotype was seen at least ten times. V and J are TRBV24-1 and TRBJ2-2, with 7 nucleotides matching TRBD2. Trimming cost V 9 bases and J 0 bases; bases outside gene matches: 9. The CDR3 runs 16 residues. Germline V gene lookup returns CDR1 KGHDR and CDR2 SFDVKD. The CDR3 nucleotides read TGTGCCACCGCGTCGACCCGGGAGGCGAACACCGGGGAGCTGTTTTTT. Amino acid sequence: CATASTREANTGELFF.

The rearrangement joins TRBV7-2 to TRBJ2-7, with a weak D call TRBD2 (6 bases). V was cut by 4 bases and J by 2 bases, with 12 bases left in between. Germline loops: CDR1 SGHTA, CDR2 FQGNSA. The CDR3 is 14 residues long. The CDR3 coding sequence is TGTGCCAGCAGCTCCTTTGCGGGACCCTACGAGCAGTACTTC. Protein: CASSSFAGPYEQYF.

CDR3 DNA: TGTGCCAGCAGCTTAGACTATGGGGGAGTAAGGTTCTTC. Translation: CASSLDYGGVRFF. This rearrangement joins TRBV7-6 to TRBJ2-1; perhaps D is TRBD1 or TRBD2 (5 bases each). V lost 1 base and J lost 15, with 16 bases in between. Germline V gene lookup returns CDR1 SGHVS and CDR2 FNYEAQ. The CDR3 length is 13 residues.

This clonotype was recorded a few times. V is TRBV29-1 and J is TRBJ2-3; 9 bases are shared with TRBD1. CDR1 is SQVTM and CDR2 is ANQGSEA in the germline V gene. The CDR3 runs 17 residues. J was trimmed by 3 bases and V by 5 bases; bases with no gene match: 15. The CDR3 bases are TGCAGCGTTCCCCATCCGACCCCGGACAGGGGTACAGATACGCAGTATTTT. This encodes CSVPHPTPDRGTDTQYF.

CDR3: CASSQAPRGSTDTQYF. Written as DNA, the CDR3 is TGCGCCAGCAGCCAGGCCCCCAGGGGAAGCACAGATACGCAGTATTTT. The J gene is TRBJ2-3, the V gene TRBV4-3; a possible D gene is TRBD1 (6 bases). The germline CDR1 and CDR2 sequences are LGHNA and YSLEER. This CDR3 spans 16 amino acids. With 3 bases removed from V and 0 bases from J, the gap between germline ends came to 13 bases.

The chain recombines TRBV2 with TRBJ2-2; 8 nucleotides line up with TRBD2. The length of the CDR3 is 18 residues. Trimming removed 7 bases from V and 3 bases from J; junction bases left unmatched: 16. Per germline, CDR1 SNHLY and CDR2 FYNNEI. The CDR3, as DNA: TGTGCCAGCACCCTTAGCGGGATAGTATTTATGTACACCGGGGAGCTGTTTTTT. Its protein product is CASTLSGIVFMYTGELFF.

This clonotype showed up many times. This chain connects TRBV14 to TRBJ2-3, with D perhaps matching TRBD1 (6 bases). The CDR3 length is 11 residues. Germline V lookup: CDR1 SGHDN, CDR2 FVKESK. V shed 6 bases and J shed 6 bases, with 7 bases lying between them. CDR3 residues: CASSQGDTQYF. The CDR3 DNA reads as TGTGCCAGCAGTCAGGGGGATACGCAGTATTTT.

This clonotype turned up a few times. This CDR3 is CASSLPGTDSYEQYF. The CDR3 nucleotides are TGTGCCAGCAGCCTACCCGGGACAGACTCCTACGAGCAGTACTTC. The gene calls are TRBV3-1 and TRBJ2-7; 7 bases agree with TRBD1. The junction had 6 bases not matched to a gene; V was cut back by 4 bases and J by 0 bases. The V gene's germline CDR1 is LGHDT and CDR2 YNNKEL (reference sequence). This CDR3 spans 15 amino acids.

In its sample, this clonotype was seen a few times. This sequence joins TRBV10-3 and TRBJ2-3, with D tentatively TRBD2 (7 bases). Trimming removed 11 bases from V and 5 bases from J, with 17 bases in between. The germline V gene encodes CDR1 ENHRY and CDR2 SYGVKD. CDR3 size: 13 residues. In DNA, the CDR3 is TGTGCCGCAAACCGGGGGGCGATAGATACGCAGTATTTT. Translation: CAANRGAIDTQYF.

V and J are TRBV4-1 and TRBJ2-2; 7 bases are a match to TRBD1. Germline V gene lookup returns CDR1 MGHRA and CDR2 YSYEKL. Trimming cost V 3 bases and J 9 bases; bases outside gene matches: 10. The CDR3 runs to 15 residues. CDR3 DNA: TGCGCCAGCAGCCATCCTGGACAGGTCCCTAGGGAGCTGTTTTTT. Its translation: CASSHPGQVPRELFF.

This clonotype has more than one count but fewer than ten. The V and J genes are TRBV12-3 or TRBV12-4 and TRBJ2-3; the D is unclear. The CDR3 is 13 amino acids. The V end lost 1 base, the J end lost 9 bases, and 11 bases lay between the germline ends. The DNA for the CDR3 is TGTGCCAGCAGTTTAGAGGAGACTCTCACGCAGTATTTT. As protein: CASSLEETLTQYF.

This clonotype occurred many times. The chain is built from TRBV7-8 and TRBJ2-3; TRBD2 matches at 12 bases. The CDR3 spans 17 residues. Germline CDR1 SGHVS, CDR2 FQNEAQ. V lost 5 bases and J lost 8; bases outside the gene matches: 14. The chain's CDR3 is CASSPNTLAGGSGTQYF. For the CDR3, the DNA is TGTGCCAGCAGCCCGAACACTCTAGCGGGGGGGTCAGGTACGCAGTATTTT.

This chain joins TRBV19 and TRBJ1-1, with D possibly TRBD1 on 6 matching bases. The CDR3 has 15 residues. Deletions cut 4 bases from V and 3 bases from J, with 15 bases between. Germline CDR1 LNHDA, CDR2 SQIVND (reference sequence). The CDR3 DNA reads as TGTGCCAGTAGTAGTAACAGGGTCGGGGACACTGAAGCTTTCTTT. The encoded protein is CASSSNRVGDTEAFF.

This clonotype has more than one count but fewer than ten. J is TRBJ2-7 and V is TRBV27; D not resolved. Per germline, CDR1 MNHEY and CDR2 SMNVEV (reference sequence). The CDR3 is made up of 13 amino acids. Trimming cost V 5 bases and J 3 bases, with 11 bases left between them. CDR3 in DNA: TGTGCCAGCAGTCCGAGTCCCTACTACGAGCAGTACTTC. It encodes CASSPSPYYEQYF.

V and J are TRBV7-8 and TRBJ2-3; 10 bases line up with TRBD2. The CDR3 loop spans 16 amino acids. The V gene's germline CDR1 is SGHVS and CDR2 FQNEAQ. J lost 6 bases, V lost 5 bases, and 11 bases had no gene match. CDR3 DNA sequence: TGTGCCAGCAGCCGACCATCTAGCGGGAGAGGTGATACGCAGTATTTT. It encodes CASSRPSSGRGDTQYF. Combining the CDR3 with reference TRBV7-8 and TRBJ2-3 gives the whole variable domain GAGVSQSPRYKVAKRGQDVALRCDPISGHVSLFWYQQALGQGPEFLTYFQNEAQLDKSGLPSDRFFAERPEGSVSTLKIQRTQQEDSAVYLCASSRPSSGRGDTQYFGPGTRLTVL.

This clonotype turned up a few times. In DNA form, the CDR3 reads TGTGCCAGCAGCTTACCGGGGGGCGAGCAGTACTTC. Its protein product is CASSLPGGEQYF. The chain links TRBV7-2 to TRBJ2-7; 7 positions agree with TRBD2. Per germline, CDR1 SGHTA and CDR2 FQGNSA. With 2 bases clipped from V and 6 bases from J, the junction kept 1 base outside the gene matches. This CDR3 region has 12 residues.

The J gene is TRBJ2-3, the V gene TRBV20-1, with 7 positions matching TRBD2. The trim removed 5 bases at V and 5 bases at J, leaving 10 bases unmatched. Germline lookup yields CDR1 DFQATT and CDR2 SNEGSKA (reference sequence). CDR3 length equals 14 residues. This CDR3 is CSAGGLPGRDTQYF. The CDR3 DNA follows: TGCAGTGCTGGGGGACTACCAGGCAGAGATACGCAGTATTTT.

This clonotype was detected a few times. The genes are TRBV5-1 and TRBJ1-1; no clear D gene. CDR1 is SGHRS, CDR2 YFSETQ, per germline. V was cut by 0 bases and J by 1 base, with 7 bases left in between. The CDR3 contains 14 residues. The CDR3 DNA sequence: TGCGCCAGCAGCTTGGGGGTCGAGAACACTGAAGCTTTCTTT. Translated: CASSLGVENTEAFF.

The genes are TRBV7-2 and TRBJ2-3; 8 bases map to TRBD2. V shed 5 bases and J 4 bases; nucleotides not matched to a gene: 5. Germline-derived CDR1 and CDR2 are SGHTA and FQGNSA. CDR3 length: 14 residues. The CDR3 region has the DNA TGTGCCAGCAGCCCTCTAGCGGGTTCAGATACGCAGTATTTT. Translation: CASSPLAGSDTQYF.

This clonotype has a handful of counts. CDR3 in amino acids: CASSFRATGELFF. The CDR3 DNA follows: TGTGCCAGCAGTTTTCGGGCCACCGGGGAGCTGTTTTTT. The chain carries TRBV27 and TRBJ2-2; D gene uncertain. This CDR3 is built from 13 residues. Trimming left V 3 bases short and J 4 bases short, with 6 bases between. From germline, CDR1 is MNHEY and CDR2 SMNVEV (reference sequence).

This clonotype was detected a few times. The genes are TRBV2 and TRBJ2-7; TRBD2 matches 7 bases. J was trimmed by 3 bases and V by 7 bases; bases with no gene match: 6. The CDR3 is 13 residues long. Per germline, CDR1 SNHLY and CDR2 FYNNEI. CDR3 amino acids: CASTSGRVYEQYF. The CDR3 nucleotides are TGTGCCAGCACCTCGGGGAGGGTCTACGAGCAGTACTTC.

The chain couples TRBV4-1 to TRBJ1-4, with a tentative D call TRBD1 (6 bases). This CDR3 has 15 residues. V lost 3 bases, J lost 8 bases, and 16 bases lay in between. Germline values: CDR1 MGHRA, CDR2 YSYEKL. The CDR3, as DNA: TGCGCCAGCAGCCAGGGGGGGGGCGTCGGGGAAAAACTGTTTTTT. Its translation: CASSQGGGVGEKLFF.

The genes are TRBV3-1 and TRBJ1-6; unclear D gene. The germline CDR1 and CDR2 sequences are LGHDT and YNNKEL (reference sequence). The CDR3 spans 15 residues. Trimming stripped 4 bases from V and 1 base from J, with 8 bases between. The CDR3 DNA reads as TGTGCCAGCAGCCGGGATGGGTCCTATAATTCACCCCTCCACTTT. Protein product: CASSRDGSYNSPLHF.